This T cell receptor beta chain was sequenced during a study of lymphopenia after photon versus proton radiotherapy (dated by TCRdb to 2018 to 2020). Some background on the complete study: The study compared the immunological effects of photon versus proton radiation therapy in patients with gastrointestinal tumors who developed high-grade lymphopenia. A cohort of about 22 patients with gastrointestinal tumors who received either photon or proton therapy and subsequently developed lymphopenia was included. The goal of the study was to describe how the two radiation modalities differ in their effects on the immune system.

In this sample, this clone turned up a few times. Its antigen has not been determined. One base away there is no much larger clone; base qualities are not given. The full study reports these points: During treatment, patients who received proton therapy stayed relatively stable, whereas patients who received photon therapy lost naive T cells and TCR diversity and gained effector/memory populations. Once the lymphocyte count had reached its nadir, the repertoires of photon-treated patients showed oligoclonal expansion, particularly of CD8+ Temra cells, and this expansion drove the decline in diversity. The survival association was assessed only in patients who died, and better survival with proton therapy was presented by the authors as a possibility rather than a demonstrated result. Across the cohort, a larger post-nadir drop in TCR diversity was inversely correlated with overall survival time among patients who died.

Libraries came from the immunoSEQ multiplex PCR assay. Alongside multiparametric flow cytometry, deep sequencing of rearranged TCR beta loci was used to profile the T cell repertoires. The immuneACCESS repertoire file appears here via TCRdb, limited to in-frame rearrangements. These files lack a portion of the clones; in checked studies, under half of the deficit traces to unresolved V genes, and the cause of the others is not known. The sample table contains some 25,000 clones; only one count was recorded for 75% to 90% of them. The biggest ten clones account for over 4% of the sample. The V end loses 5 bases and the J end loses 1 base, and a stretch of 11 bases separates them. Based on the germline V gene, the CDR1 and CDR2 sequences are WSHSY and SAAADI. Including cysteine and phenylalanine, the CDR3 has 14 amino acids. The read is trimmed to its CDR3 DNA, 42 bases read in frame from base 1.

The chain is assembled from TRBV10-2 and TRBJ1-1; no D gene call is confident. The clonotype comes from a man aged 25-45 years with gastric cancer. The sequencing used peripheral blood, collected from a patient treated with photon-based radiotherapy. The nucleotide sequence is given as TGCGCCAGCAGTTCCCTACCGCGGAACACTGAAGCTTTCTTT. Its protein is CASSSLPRNTEAFF.